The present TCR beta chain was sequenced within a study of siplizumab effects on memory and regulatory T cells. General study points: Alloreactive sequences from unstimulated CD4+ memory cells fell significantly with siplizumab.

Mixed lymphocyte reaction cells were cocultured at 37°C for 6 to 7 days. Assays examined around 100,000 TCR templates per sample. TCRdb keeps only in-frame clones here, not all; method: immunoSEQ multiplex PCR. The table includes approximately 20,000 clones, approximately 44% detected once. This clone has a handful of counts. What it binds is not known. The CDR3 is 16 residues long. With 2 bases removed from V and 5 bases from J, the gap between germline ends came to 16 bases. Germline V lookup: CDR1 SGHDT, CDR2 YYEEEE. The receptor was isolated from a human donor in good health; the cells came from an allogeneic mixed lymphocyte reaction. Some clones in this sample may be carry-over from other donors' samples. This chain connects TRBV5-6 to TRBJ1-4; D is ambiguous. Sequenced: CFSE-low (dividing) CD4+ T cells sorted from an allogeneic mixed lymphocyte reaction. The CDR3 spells CASSFRYRVLNEKLFF. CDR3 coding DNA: TGTGCCAGCAGCTTTCGTTACCGGGTCCTGAATGAAAAACTGTTTTTT.